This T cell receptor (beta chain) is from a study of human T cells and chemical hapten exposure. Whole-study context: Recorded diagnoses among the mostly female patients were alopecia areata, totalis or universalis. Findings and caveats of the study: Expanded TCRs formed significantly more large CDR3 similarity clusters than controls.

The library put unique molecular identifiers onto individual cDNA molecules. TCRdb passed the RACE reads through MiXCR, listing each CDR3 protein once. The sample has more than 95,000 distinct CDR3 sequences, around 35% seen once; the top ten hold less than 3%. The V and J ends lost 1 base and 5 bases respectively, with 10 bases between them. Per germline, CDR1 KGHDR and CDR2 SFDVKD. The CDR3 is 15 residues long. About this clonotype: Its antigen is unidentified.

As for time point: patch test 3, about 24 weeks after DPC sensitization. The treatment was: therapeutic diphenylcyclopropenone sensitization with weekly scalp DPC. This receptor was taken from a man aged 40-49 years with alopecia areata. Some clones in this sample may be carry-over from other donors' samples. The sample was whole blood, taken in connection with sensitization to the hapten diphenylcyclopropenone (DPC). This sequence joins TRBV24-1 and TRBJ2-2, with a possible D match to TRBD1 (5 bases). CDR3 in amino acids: CATSDFQRQTGELFF. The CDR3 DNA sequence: TGTGCCACCAGTGATTTCCAGCGACAGACCGGGGAGCTGTTTTTT.